This T cell receptor (beta chain) was identified in a study of cytomegalovirus exposure and HLA in healthy donors. The V and J ends lost 5 bases and 4 bases respectively, with 14 bases between them. The CDR3 is 14 amino acids. The germline V gene encodes CDR1 LGHNA and CDR2 YSLEER. PCR amplification relied on 60 Vbeta primers (plus 13 Jbeta primers). Measured with immunoSEQ multiplex PCR; TCRdb has only the in-frame clones, and not every one. The table shows some 190,000 clones, with roughly 80% occurring only once. This clonotype was obtained from a woman aged 50 to 60 in good health and CMV-seronegative. The sample taken for sequencing was PBMCs. The chain has TRBV4-3 and TRBJ1-2, with unresolved D. CDR3 amino acids: CASSFRTASYGYTF. DNA of the CDR3: TGCGCCAGCAGCTTCCGTACTGCGAGCTATGGCTACACCTTC.